Sequencing of this T cell receptor beta chain was carried out in a study of CD8 T cells in Susac syndrome. CD8+ and CD4+ T cells circulating in blood were sequenced for TCR beta. Turning to this clonotype: The antigen remains unidentified.

Random hexamers served to reverse transcribe roughly 0.45 to 1 ug RNA. TCRdb analysed the immunoSEQ multiplex PCR reads with MiXCR anew, one entry per CDR3 protein. This table has around 100,000 distinct CDR3 sequences, 95% appearing once. Notes on the study in general: CD8+ clonal expansion in Susac peaked in TEMRA cells and active patients.

The CDR3 runs to 14 residues. Trimming shortened V by 5 bases and J by 3 bases, and 13 bases separated the two germline ends. Per the germline V gene, CDR1 is MDHEN and CDR2 is SYDVKM. This clonotype was sampled from a human donor with Susac syndrome. Sequenced material: CD8+ T cells from PBMCs. This sequence joins TRBV28 and TRBJ1-2; TRBD1 might be the D (6 bases). DNA of the CDR3: TGTGCCAGCAGTGTACCGACAGGCGACTATGGCTACACCTTC. It is translated as CASSVPTGDYGYTF.